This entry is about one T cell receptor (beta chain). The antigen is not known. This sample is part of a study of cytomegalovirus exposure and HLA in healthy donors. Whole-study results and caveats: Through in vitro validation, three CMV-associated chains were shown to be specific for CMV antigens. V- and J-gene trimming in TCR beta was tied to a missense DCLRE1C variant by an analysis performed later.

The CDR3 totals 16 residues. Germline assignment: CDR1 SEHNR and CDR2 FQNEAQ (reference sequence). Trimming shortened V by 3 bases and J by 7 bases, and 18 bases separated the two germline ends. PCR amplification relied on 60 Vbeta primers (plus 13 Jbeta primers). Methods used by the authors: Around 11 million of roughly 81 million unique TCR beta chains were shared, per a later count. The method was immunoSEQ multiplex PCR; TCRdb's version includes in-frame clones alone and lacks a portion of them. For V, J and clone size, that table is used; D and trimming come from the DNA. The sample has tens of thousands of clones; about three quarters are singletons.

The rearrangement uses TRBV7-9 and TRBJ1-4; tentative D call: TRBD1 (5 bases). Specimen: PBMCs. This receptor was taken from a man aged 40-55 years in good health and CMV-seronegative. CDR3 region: CASSFSGRRGSEKLFF. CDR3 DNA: TGTGCCAGCAGCTTCTCGGGGAGGAGGGGATCTGAAAAACTGTTTTTT.